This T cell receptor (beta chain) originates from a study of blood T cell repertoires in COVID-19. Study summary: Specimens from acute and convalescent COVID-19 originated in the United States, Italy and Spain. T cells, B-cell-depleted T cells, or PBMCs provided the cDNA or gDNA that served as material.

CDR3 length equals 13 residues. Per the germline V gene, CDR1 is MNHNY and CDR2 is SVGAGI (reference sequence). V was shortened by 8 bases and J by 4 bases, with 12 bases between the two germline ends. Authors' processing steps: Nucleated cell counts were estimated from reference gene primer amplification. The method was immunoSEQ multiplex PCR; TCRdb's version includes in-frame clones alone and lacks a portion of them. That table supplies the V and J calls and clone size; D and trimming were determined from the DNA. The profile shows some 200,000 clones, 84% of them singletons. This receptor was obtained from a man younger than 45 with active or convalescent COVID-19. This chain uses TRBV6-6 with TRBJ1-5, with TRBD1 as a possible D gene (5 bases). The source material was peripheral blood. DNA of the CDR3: TGTGCCAGCGGGTCGGAGGGGAATCAGCCCCAGCATTTT. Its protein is CASGSEGNQPQHF.